This record looks at one T cell receptor (beta chain) sequence and its context. As originally analysed: The authors estimated nucleated cell counts from reference gene primer amplification. This table comes from immunoSEQ multiplex PCR, and its TCRdb copy is limited to in-frame clones, with some not included. V and J calls and clone size are as listed in that table; D and trimming were resolved from the DNA. This table has a few hundred thousand clones, around 81% appearing once. The sample belongs to a study of blood T cell repertoires in COVID-19. Across the study: COVID-19 samples from acute and convalescent phases originated in the United States, Italy and Spain. The cDNA or gDNA used as material had been derived from T cells, B-cell-depleted T cells, or PBMCs.

Trimming took 0 bases from V and 7 from J, leaving 12 bases between them. CDR3 size: 14 residues. Germline V gene lookup returns CDR1 MNHEY and CDR2 SVGEGT. The chain uses TRBV6-2 or TRBV6-3 and TRBJ1-2; possible D gene TRBD1, 5 bases. The TCR was taken from an older woman with acute or convalescent COVID-19. Material for sequencing was peripheral blood. The DNA of the CDR3 is TGTGCCAGCAGTTACTCTGCAGGGAGGGGTGGCTACACCTTC. This translates into CASSYSAGRGGYTF.